Each of the 22 T cell receptor beta chains below was sequenced from the same sample in a study of post-analysis software for immune sequencing data. Study observations and caveats: Patients used five TRBV segments, including TRBV5-6, TRBV5-1 and TRBV20-1, more often than controls.

Libraries were made from TCR beta cDNA, and they carried unique molecular identifiers. TCRdb re-called the PCR reads through MiXCR, storing one row per CDR3 protein. The sample records hundreds of thousands of distinct CDR3 sequences, roughly 27% being singletons. Their specific antigens are unknown. The sequencing sample was made of blood. The source of these receptors is a girl aged 5-17 years with multiple sclerosis.

Worth noting for this clonotype: A single base separates this from a much larger clone, so it may be a read error. The chain links TRBV4-2 to TRBJ1-2; D unclear. The V gene's germline CDR1 is LGHNA and CDR2 YNFKEQ. The CDR3 has 16 amino acids. The CDR3 loop is CASSQERQSLNYGHTF. CDR3 nucleotides: TGTGCCAGCAGCCAAGAACGGCAGAGCTTAAACTATGGCCACACCTTC.

In its sample, this clonotype was seen a few times. The chain recombines TRBV29-1 with TRBJ1-1; D is perhaps TRBD1 (6 bases). The V end lost 7 bases, the J end lost 1 base, and 13 bases lay between the germline ends. In germline, CDR1 is SQVTM, CDR2 ANQGSEA. The CDR3 has 13 amino acids. The CDR3 region has the DNA TGCAGCGCTGAGGGGGGCGCGAACACTGAAGCTTTCTTT. This encodes CSAEGGANTEAFF.

The genes are TRBV7-8 and TRBJ2-5; D call uncertain. The J call may be wrong; the DNA end is better matched by TRBJ2-7. Germline loops: CDR1 SGHVS, CDR2 FQNEAQ. The CDR3 totals 12 residues. CDR3 bases: TGTGCCAGCAGCTTTGGGTGCGGCGAGCAGTACTTC. Its protein is CASSFGCGEQYF.

This clonotype was seen repeatedly, ten times or more. The chain recombines TRBV27 with TRBJ2-1; 7 bases align to TRBD2. V trimming: 2 bases; J trimming: 5 bases; junction bases outside the gene matches: 9. The CDR3 sequence is 16 residues long. Germline CDR1 is MNHEY and CDR2 is SMNVEV (reference sequence). DNA for the CDR3: TGTGCCAGCAGTTTACCGTTGGGGGGGGGGGACAATGAGCAGTTCTTC. Amino acids: CASSLPLGGGDNEQFF.

J is TRBJ2-3 and V is TRBV20-1; D remains unclear. Trimming cost V 7 bases and J 3 bases, with 14 bases left between them. Germline V gene sequence: CDR1 DFQATT, CDR2 SNEGSKA (reference sequence). The CDR3 spans 13 residues. The CDR3 DNA reads TGCAGTGGAACTCCCTCCTCGACAGATACGCAGTATTTT. It codes for CSGTPSSTDTQYF.

The chain couples TRBV20-1 to TRBJ2-3; TRBD2 matches at 8 bases. Trimming cost V 2 bases and J 4 bases; bases outside gene matches: 5. Germline V gene data show CDR1 as DFQATT and CDR2 as SNEGSKA (reference sequence). There are 14 residues in the CDR3. CDR3 in DNA: TGCAGTGCTAGAATAGCGGGGTGGGCAGATACGCAGTATTTT. This encodes CSARIAGWADTQYF.

The chain couples TRBV20-1 to TRBJ2-2; D tentatively reads TRBD1 or TRBD2 (7 bases each). Germline lookup yields CDR1 DFQATT and CDR2 SNEGSKA (reference sequence). CDR3 length: 15 amino acids. Trimming pared 6 bases from V and 7 bases from J, leaving 21 bases between. CDR3 in DNA: TGCAGTGCGAGCCCGGGACTATGGGACAGCGGGGAGCTGTTTTTT. Translation gives CSASPGLWDSGELFF.

The rearrangement uses TRBV20-1 and TRBJ2-1, with D unclear. The J call may be mistaken, given a closer DNA end match to TRBJ2-7. The CDR3 extends over 15 amino acids. The germline V gene has CDR1 DFQATT and CDR2 SNEGSKA (reference sequence). The CDR3 DNA is TGCAGTGCTAGAGATCTTTGGGGTTCCTACAATGAGCAGTACTTC. This sequence encodes CSARDLWGSYNEQYF.

This sequence joins TRBV7-9 and TRBJ2-1, with 10 bases identical to TRBD2. Unmatched junction bases numbered 13, after V lost 2 bases and J lost 9 bases. The CDR3 loop spans 17 amino acids. CDR1 is SEHNR and CDR2 is FQNEAQ in the germline V gene (reference sequence). CDR3 amino acids: CASSLRPAGGQISEQFF. The CDR3 bases are TGTGCCAGCAGCTTACGCCCAGCGGGGGGGCAAATATCTGAGCAGTTCTTC. Variable domain in full (rest from reference TRBV7-9 and TRBJ2-1): DTGVSQNPRHKITKRGQNVTFRCDPISEHNRLYWYRQTLGQGPEFLTYFQNEAQLEKSRLLSDRFSAERPKGSFSTLEIQRTEQGDSAMYLCASSLRPAGGQISEQFFGPGTRLTVL.

This clonotype was observed a handful of times. The rearrangement links TRBV20-1 to TRBJ1-2; 10 bases map to TRBD1. Trimming cost V 8 bases and J 2 bases; bases outside gene matches: 2. CDR1 is DFQATT, CDR2 SNEGSKA, per germline (reference sequence). The CDR3 length is 12 residues. CDR3 in DNA: TGCAGTCGGACAGGGGGAAACTATGGCTACACCTTC. This gives the protein CSRTGGNYGYTF.

The rearrangement joins TRBV5-1 to TRBJ2-3, with D possibly matching TRBD1 (6 bases). The length of the CDR3 is 16 residues. V lost 5 bases to trimming and J lost 2 bases, with 18 bases between them. The germline V gene encodes CDR1 SGHRS and CDR2 YFSETQ. CDR3 sequence: CASRFTGMSHTDTQYF. CDR3 bases: TGCGCCAGCAGATTTACAGGGATGTCCCACACAGATACGCAGTATTTT.

At least ten counts were recorded for this clonotype. The chain joins TRBV6-6 to TRBJ2-7; 10 bases are a match to TRBD1. With 7 bases clipped from V and 3 bases from J, the junction kept 9 bases outside the gene matches. Germline CDR1 MNHNY, CDR2 SVGAGI (reference sequence). CDR3 length: 15 amino acids. CDR3 in DNA: TGTGCCAGCATCCCACAGTGGACAGGGGGCTACGAGCAGTACTTC. Protein product: CASIPQWTGGYEQYF.

This clonotype was found a few times. CDR3 loop: CSVGVLAGVEQYF. The CDR3 nucleotides are TGCAGCGTTGGAGTACTAGCGGGAGTCGAGCAGTACTTC. This chain links TRBV29-1 with TRBJ2-7; 11 bases are a match to TRBD2. The CDR3 contains 13 residues. V shed 4 bases and J 6 bases; nucleotides not matched to a gene: 5. The germline gives CDR1 SQVTM, CDR2 ANQGSEA.

As for this clonotype: The germline gene is not matched at one end of the junction; a read error may be the cause. The J gene is TRBJ2-3, the V gene TRBV27; D may be TRBD1 or TRBD2 (5 bases each). The V gene's germline CDR1 is MNHEY and CDR2 SMNVEV (reference sequence). This CDR3 spans 14 amino acids. This chain's CDR3 is CVSSHRDGTDTQYF. The DNA for the CDR3 is TGTGTCAGCAGTCACCGGGACGGTACAGATACGCAGTATTTT.

The chain combines TRBV3-1 with TRBJ2-2, with D possibly matching TRBD2 (6 bases). Germline CDR1 is LGHDT and CDR2 is YNNKEL (reference sequence). V shed 1 base and J shed 7 bases, with 13 bases lying between them. The CDR3 length is 15 residues. The CDR3 nucleotides read TGTGCCAGCAGCCAAGGGACTATGCGTAGCGGGGAGCTGTTTTTT. Translation: CASSQGTMRSGELFF.

This clonotype appeared a few times. This sequence joins TRBV4-3 and TRBJ2-7, with D tentatively TRBD2 (5 bases). The CDR3 is 14 residues long. Between the trimmed V and J ends, which lost 0 bases and 4 bases, there was a span of 10 bases. Germline-derived CDR1 and CDR2 are LGHNA and YSLEER. Here the CDR3 DNA reads TGCGCCAGCAGCCAAGATTACCGGACTTACGAGCAGTACTTC. It yields the protein CASSQDYRTYEQYF.

The chain combines TRBV7-8 with TRBJ1-6; 7 bases are a match to TRBD1. The CDR3 has 16 amino acids. Germline values: CDR1 SGHVS, CDR2 FQNEAQ. V shed 4 bases and J 3 bases; nucleotides not matched to a gene: 6. DNA for the CDR3: TGTGCCAGCAGCTCACGCCGGGACAGCTATAATTCACCCCTCCACTTT. This codes for CASSSRRDSYNSPLHF.

The rearrangement uses TRBV20-1 and TRBJ2-1, with TRBD2 as a possible D gene (5 bases). Germline assignment: CDR1 DFQATT and CDR2 SNEGSKA (reference sequence). There are 11 residues in the CDR3. The germline V and J ends were trimmed by 4 bases and 5 bases, with 6 bases remaining between them. CDR3 nucleotides: TGCAGTGCTACGGGGAACAATGAGCAGTTCTTC. Amino acid sequence: CSATGNNEQFF.

This clonotype was picked up one time. This chain joins TRBV6-6 and TRBJ1-6; the match to TRBD1 covers 9 bases. V was clipped by 8 bases and J by 8 bases; unmatched bases: 7. CDR1 MNHNY and CDR2 SVGAGI come from the germline V gene (reference sequence). The CDR3 extends over 14 amino acids. For the CDR3, the DNA is TGTGCCAGCGCGAGGGGACAGGGCCATTCACCCCTCCACTTT. This sequence encodes CASARGQGHSPLHF.

This chain connects TRBV2 to TRBJ2-7; 7 positions match TRBD1. The closer fit of TRBJ2-5 to the DNA end suggests the J call may be wrong. The CDR3 extends over 13 amino acids. Germline-derived CDR1 and CDR2 are SNHLY and FYNNEI. The CDR3 sequence is CATRQGRVETQYF. In DNA, the CDR3 is TGTGCCACCCGACAGGGTAGAGTCGAGACCCAGTACTTC.

This clonotype was recorded a few times. The gene calls are TRBV20-1 and TRBJ1-5; no firm D call. The CDR3 sequence is 14 residues long. Trimming removed 3 bases at V and 5 bases at J, with 14 bases between. Germline lookup yields CDR1 DFQATT and CDR2 SNEGSKA (reference sequence). The CDR3 region is CSASPYGMDQPQHF. The CDR3 DNA follows: TGCAGTGCTAGCCCTTATGGGATGGATCAGCCCCAGCATTTT.

J is TRBJ2-1 and V is TRBV4-1; the D gene is possibly TRBD2 (5 bases). V lost 3 bases and J 8 bases, leaving 17 bases between the germline ends. Germline assignment: CDR1 MGHRA and CDR2 YSYEKL. The CDR3 is 15 amino acids. The CDR3 sequence is CASSQEPPGSYEQFF. CDR3 nucleotides: TGCGCCAGCAGCCAGGAGCCCCCTGGGAGTTATGAGCAGTTCTTC.